This entry lists 12 T cell receptor beta chains sequenced from one sample in a study of regulatory dendritic cells for organ transplantation. Their antigens remain unidentified. Sorted subsets were CFSE-labeled and cultured roughly five days with allogeneic dendritic cells. Assay: immunoSEQ multiplex PCR; the TCRdb copy retains only in-frame clones and omits some. The sample includes roughly 9,300 clones, approximately 80% seen only once; the top ten take 2.5%. Specimen: memory CD4+ T cells from blood cultured with dendritic cells. This sample's subset: CD45RO+ memory T cells. The source is a human donor in good health.

The rearrangement links TRBV25-1 to TRBJ2-2; the match to TRBD1 covers 7 bases. The J segment lost 0 bases and the V segment lost 7 bases, leaving 8 bases of the junction unmatched. Germline values: CDR1 MGHDK, CDR2 SYGVNS. This CDR3 comprises 16 residues. CDR3 loop: CASTARQGSNTGELFF. In nucleotides, the CDR3 is TGTGCCAGCACCGCCCGACAGGGCTCGAACACCGGGGAGCTGTTTTTT.

The CDR3 protein is CASGSQGKGEQFF. The CDR3 nucleotides read TGTGCTAGTGGTTCGCAGGGGAAGGGTGAGCAGTTCTTC. The chain joins TRBV12-5 to TRBJ2-1; possibly TRBD1 for D (6 bases). Germline-derived CDR1 and CDR2 are LGHNT and FRNRAP. CDR3 length equals 13 residues. V was clipped by 4 bases and J by 9 bases, with 13 bases between them.

The J gene is TRBJ1-5, the V gene TRBV6-1; D may be TRBD1 (5 bases). V was cut by 4 bases and J by 0 bases, with 13 bases left in between. CDR3 length: 16 residues. Germline loops: CDR1 MNHNS, CDR2 SASEGT. CDR3 residues: CASSAQGSLSNQPQHF. In DNA form, the CDR3 reads TGTGCCAGCAGTGCCCAGGGCTCCCTTAGCAATCAGCCCCAGCATTTT.

This sequence joins TRBV5-5 and TRBJ2-7; 10 bases are a match to TRBD2. The CDR3 extends over 18 amino acids. Germline loops: CDR1 SGHKS, CDR2 YYEKEE (reference sequence). J was trimmed by 4 bases and V by 4 bases; bases with no gene match: 17. This CDR3 is CASSLLGFSSGSRYEQYF. The CDR3 DNA is TGTGCCAGCAGCCTGCTGGGGTTTTCTAGCGGGAGCCGTTACGAGCAGTACTTC.

This clone has just one count. The chain employs TRBV11-2 and TRBJ2-5, with 11 positions matching TRBD1. This CDR3 region has 16 residues. The V segment lost 5 bases and the J segment 2 bases; nucleotides outside the gene matches: 7. Per germline, CDR1 SGHAT and CDR2 FQNNGV. For the CDR3, the DNA is TGTGCCAGCAGCCCAGGACAGGGGGCGAGGCAAGAGACCCAGTACTTC. Translation: CASSPGQGARQETQYF.

The chain carries TRBV6-6 and TRBJ2-7; 8 positions agree with TRBD1. CDR3 length equals 12 residues. Germline V CDR1 and CDR2: MNHNY, SVGAGI (reference sequence). J lost 5 bases, V lost 6 bases, and 3 bases had no gene match. The CDR3 reads CASRGQANEQYF. DNA of the CDR3: TGTGCCAGCAGGGGACAGGCGAACGAGCAGTACTTC.

The gene calls are TRBV28 and TRBJ2-7; maybe TRBD1 (6 bases). The V gene lost 6 bases and the J gene lost 1 base, with 10 bases spanning the gap. This CDR3 contains 13 residues. CDR1 is MDHEN and CDR2 is SYDVKM in the germline V gene. CDR3 nucleotides: TGTGCCAGCAGGGGCGGACAGTCCTACGAGCAGTACTTC. This codes for CASRGGQSYEQYF. Together with reference TRBV28 and TRBJ2-7, the CDR3 gives the full variable domain: DVKVTQSSRYLVKRTGEKVFLECVQDMDHENMFWYRQDPGLGLRLIYFSYDVKMKEKGDIPEGYSVSREKKERFSLILESASTNQTSMYLCASRGGQSYEQYFGPGTRLTVT.

The V and J genes are TRBV5-1 and TRBJ2-5, with 7 bases that match TRBD2. Germline CDR1 reads SGHRS; CDR2 reads YFSETQ. Trimming at V came to 4 bases and at J to 5 bases, leaving 11 bases not matched to a gene. CDR3 length: 15 amino acids. CDR3 sequence reads: CASSLSGRPGETQYF. The CDR3 DNA reads TGCGCCAGCAGCCTTAGCGGGCGCCCTGGGGAGACCCAGTACTTC.

This chain uses TRBV4-3 with TRBJ1-3; 10 nucleotides agree with TRBD1. Germline lookup yields CDR1 LGHNA and CDR2 YSLEER. The CDR3 is 14 amino acids. V lost 4 bases, J lost 11 bases, and 8 bases stayed unmatched. The CDR3 nucleotides read TGCGCCAGCAGCCGGGACAGGGGTCCGTGGCCCATATATTTT. Its translation: CASSRDRGPWPIYF.

The chain uses TRBV6-6 and TRBJ2-7, with 9 bases that match TRBD1. The V and J ends lost 2 bases and 0 bases, in that order; junction bases with no gene match: 5. The CDR3 length is 16 residues. CDR1 MNHNY and CDR2 SVGAGI come from the germline V gene (reference sequence). The CDR3: CASSYQTGGGSYEQYF. The CDR3 DNA sequence: TGTGCCAGCAGTTACCAGACAGGGGGAGGCTCCTACGAGCAGTACTTC.

The V gene is TRBV19, the J gene TRBJ2-7; D could derive from TRBD1 or TRBD2 (5 bases each). Germline-derived CDR1 and CDR2 are LNHDA and SQIVND (reference sequence). The CDR3 sequence is 14 residues long. The V gene lost 5 bases and the J gene lost 7 bases, with 18 bases spanning the gap. The CDR3 protein is CASSQQAVEGEQYF. In nucleotides, the CDR3 is TGTGCCAGTAGTCAGCAAGCGGTCGAGGGGGAGCAGTACTTC.

The V and J genes are TRBV28 and TRBJ2-3, with 9 bases that match TRBD2. The V segment lost 2 bases and the J segment 0 bases; nucleotides outside the gene matches: 3. The CDR3 is 16 amino acids. Per germline, CDR1 MDHEN and CDR2 SYDVKM. CDR3 bases: TGTGCCAGCAGTTTAATTGCGGGAGGGAGCACAGATACGCAGTATTTT. Its protein product is CASSLIAGGSTDTQYF. Complete variable domain (other parts from reference TRBV28 and TRBJ2-3): DVKVTQSSRYLVKRTGEKVFLECVQDMDHENMFWYRQDPGLGLRLIYFSYDVKMKEKGDIPEGYSVSREKKERFSLILESASTNQTSMYLCASSLIAGGSTDTQYFGPGTRLTVL.